Following are 3 T cell receptor beta chains from one sample sequenced in a study of OX40 agonist ivuxolimab in advanced cancers. Produced via immunoSEQ multiplex PCR; TCRdb's table is partial and in-frame only. The data contain around 44,000 clones, more than 75% of them singletons. Source: CD4+ or CD8+ T cells sorted from blood, taken in a trial of the OX40 agonist ivuxolimab. These receptors all stem from an adult with an advanced solid tumor such as melanoma, head and neck, liver or kidney cancer.

The rearrangement joins TRBV7-2 to TRBJ2-3; D is perhaps TRBD2 (5 bases). Germline values: CDR1 SGHTA, CDR2 FQGNSA. The V end lost 5 bases, the J end lost 4 bases, and 7 bases lay between the germline ends. This CDR3 is 12 amino acids long. The CDR3 DNA reads as TGTGCCAGCAGCCCCGGGGCAGATACGCAGTATTTT. Translating it yields CASSPGADTQYF.

In this sample, this clone turned up once. The rearrangement uses TRBV6-5 and TRBJ1-6; D ambiguous. The CDR3 length is 15 residues. Germline V gene lookup returns CDR1 MNHEY and CDR2 SVGAGI. Trimming removed 2 bases from V and 4 bases from J, with 9 bases in between. The CDR3 DNA is TGTGCCAGCAGTTACGAGGAGCCTTATAATTCACCCCTCCACTTT. Its protein is CASSYEEPYNSPLHF.

CDR3 sequence (DNA): TGCAGCACCTGGACATATACGGAAAAACTGTTTTTT. Amino acids: CSTWTYTEKLFF. The rearrangement links TRBV29-1 to TRBJ1-4, with D perhaps matching TRBD1 (5 bases). The CDR3 consists of 12 residues. The V end was cut by 8 bases, the J end by 8 bases, with 15 bases between. Germline V gives CDR1 SQVTM, CDR2 ANQGSEA.